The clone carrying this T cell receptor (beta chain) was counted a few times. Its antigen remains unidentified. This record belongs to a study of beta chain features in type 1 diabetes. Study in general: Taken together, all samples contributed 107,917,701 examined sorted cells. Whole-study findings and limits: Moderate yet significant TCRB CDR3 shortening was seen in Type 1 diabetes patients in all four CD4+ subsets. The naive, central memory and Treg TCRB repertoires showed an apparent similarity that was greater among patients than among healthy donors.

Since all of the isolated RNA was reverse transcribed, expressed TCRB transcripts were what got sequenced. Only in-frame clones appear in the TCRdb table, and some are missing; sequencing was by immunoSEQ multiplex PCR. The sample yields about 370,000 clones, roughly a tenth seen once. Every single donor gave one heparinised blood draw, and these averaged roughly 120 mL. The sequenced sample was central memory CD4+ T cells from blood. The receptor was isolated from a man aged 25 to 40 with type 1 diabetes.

This CDR3 reads CASSPGGVRSVQQQYF. The CDR3 DNA reads TGTGCCAGCAGCCCCGGGGGGGTCAGGTCGGTACAACAGCAGTACTTC. V gene TRBV5-4 combines with J gene TRBJ2-7, with 8 bases matching TRBD2. V shed 4 bases, J shed 8 bases, and the junction held 17 bases outside the gene matches. The CDR3 is 16 amino acids. Germline V gives CDR1 SGHNT, CDR2 YYREEE (reference sequence).